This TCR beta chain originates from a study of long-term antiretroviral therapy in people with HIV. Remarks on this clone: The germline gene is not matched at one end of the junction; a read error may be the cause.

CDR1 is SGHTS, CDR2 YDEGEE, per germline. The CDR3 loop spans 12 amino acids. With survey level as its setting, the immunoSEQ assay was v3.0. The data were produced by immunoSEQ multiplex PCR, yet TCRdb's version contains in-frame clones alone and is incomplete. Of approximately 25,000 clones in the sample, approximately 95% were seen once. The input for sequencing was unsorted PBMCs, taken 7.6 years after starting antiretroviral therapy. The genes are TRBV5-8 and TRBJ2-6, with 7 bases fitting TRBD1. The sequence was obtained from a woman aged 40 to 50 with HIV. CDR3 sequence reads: CQGDSGANVLTF. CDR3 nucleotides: TGCCAGGGGGACTCTGGGGCCAACGTCCTGACTTTC.